A single sample gave rise to the 10 T cell receptor beta chains below, sequenced in a study of blood T cell repertoires in COVID-19. This table comes from immunoSEQ multiplex PCR, and its TCRdb copy is limited to in-frame clones, with some not included. Among around 96,000 clones, around 96% were seen once, and the ten largest hold about 4.7%. The sequenced sample consisted of peripheral blood. These receptor sequences come from a human donor with active COVID-19. The donor label of this sample is uncertain.

There are a few counts of this clone. The chain employs TRBV27 and TRBJ2-7, with TRBD2 as a possible D gene (6 bases). This CDR3 has 14 amino acids. Germline V lookup: CDR1 MNHEY, CDR2 SMNVEV (reference sequence). V lost 5 bases and J 4 bases, leaving 15 bases between the germline ends. CDR3 sequence (DNA): TGTGCCAGCAGTAACCGGGAGCACTTGTACGAGCAGTACTTC. This codes for CASSNREHLYEQYF.

The J gene is TRBJ1-4, the V gene TRBV7-8, with 10 nucleotides matching TRBD1. The trim removed 8 bases at V and 7 bases at J, leaving 10 bases unmatched. This CDR3 comprises 15 residues. The germline V gene has CDR1 SGHVS and CDR2 FQNEAQ. CDR3 coding DNA: TGTGCCAGCGACCCGACAGGGGGCTTGAGTGAAAAACTGTTTTTT. Translated: CASDPTGGLSEKLFF.

The gene calls are TRBV5-6 and TRBJ2-5, with 10 nucleotides matching TRBD1. The CDR3 has 15 amino acids. CDR1 and CDR2 from the germline V gene are SGHDT and YYEEEE. V was clipped by 0 bases and J by 5 bases; unmatched bases: 4. CDR3 residues: CASSLATGGQETQYF. CDR3 DNA: TGTGCCAGCAGCTTGGCGACAGGGGGCCAGGAGACCCAGTACTTC.

This clone was recorded only once. This chain links TRBV18 with TRBJ2-5; D is perhaps TRBD1 (6 bases). The CDR3 is made up of 15 amino acids. V lost 3 bases, J lost 1 base, and 12 bases lay in between. Germline CDR1 KGHSH, CDR2 LQKENI. The CDR3 loop is CASSPVRGPQETQYF. DNA for the CDR3: TGTGCCAGCTCACCCGTCAGGGGCCCCCAAGAGACCCAGTACTTC.

The rearrangement joins TRBV5-1 to TRBJ1-2; D unclear. The CDR3 sequence is 13 residues long. Germline V lookup: CDR1 SGHRS, CDR2 YFSETQ. V was clipped by 4 bases and J by 5 bases, with 12 bases between them. The CDR3 nucleotides read TGCGCCAGCAGCCCCTCGGCGGGTTATGGCTACACCTTC. Its protein is CASSPSAGYGYTF.

The chain carries TRBV5-4 and TRBJ2-5; 10 bases match TRBD2. Germline trimming cut 0 bases from V and 5 bases from J; bases unmatched to any gene: 7. The CDR3 totals 16 residues. Germline-derived CDR1 and CDR2 are SGHNT and YYREEE (reference sequence). In DNA, the CDR3 is TGTGCCAGCAGCTTGGAACTAGCGGGGCGTGGGGAGACCCAGTACTTC. It translates to CASSLELAGRGETQYF.

The rearrangement uses TRBV11-2 and TRBJ2-7; 11 bases map to TRBD2. The CDR3 is 17 amino acids. The germline V gene has CDR1 SGHAT and CDR2 FQNNGV. V trimming: 5 bases; J trimming: 0 bases; junction bases outside the gene matches: 9. CDR3 sequence (DNA): TGTGCCAGCAGCCACCCCTTGACTAGCGGGAACTCCTACGAGCAGTACTTC. As protein: CASSHPLTSGNSYEQYF.

The chain recombines TRBV5-4 with TRBJ2-1, with TRBD2 matching 10 bases. The CDR3 length is 16 residues. The V gene end was trimmed by 6 bases and the J gene end by 0 bases; junction bases not matched to a gene: 6. Germline loops: CDR1 SGHNT, CDR2 YYREEE (reference sequence). CDR3 coding DNA: TGTGCCAGCACCCTAGCGGGAGCTAGCTCCTACAATGAGCAGTTCTTC. The encoded protein is CASTLAGASSYNEQFF.

V usage is TRBV29-1 and J usage is TRBJ2-3, with 12 positions matching TRBD2. V lost 2 bases and J lost 4; bases outside the gene matches: 10. Germline V gene data show CDR1 as SQVTM and CDR2 as ANQGSEA. The CDR3 sequence is 17 residues long. The CDR3 nucleotides are TGCAGCGTTGAAAGGACTAGCGGGACTCGCGGGGCAGATACGCAGTATTTT. Translated: CSVERTSGTRGADTQYF.

This rearrangement joins TRBV5-1 to TRBJ2-3, with D perhaps matching TRBD1 (6 bases). The CDR3 consists of 15 residues. The germline V gene encodes CDR1 SGHRS and CDR2 YFSETQ. V gave up 3 bases and J gave up 0 bases, with 11 bases separating them. CDR3 region: CASSSIQGSTDTQYF. The DNA of the CDR3 is TGCGCCAGCAGCTCCATACAGGGAAGCACAGATACGCAGTATTTT.